The 5 T cell receptor beta chains in this list originate from one sample, sequenced in a study of T-cell memory formation after mild COVID-19. TCRdb itself ran the 5' RACE reads through MiXCR, one entry per CDR3 protein. Of around 250,000 distinct CDR3 sequences in the sample, 15% are singletons; the top ten hold 2% to 2.5%. The sequenced sample was PBMCs or a T cell subset sorted from them (not recorded which). Receptors originate from an adult woman who had mild COVID-19 (a few samples of this study predate the infection). Cell type and time point are not known.

The chain uses TRBV20-1 and TRBJ2-2; 7 nucleotides agree with TRBD1. The germline V gene encodes CDR1 DFQATT and CDR2 SNEGSKA (reference sequence). Trimming at V came to 3 bases and at J to 5 bases, leaving 12 bases not matched to a gene. CDR3 length: 16 amino acids. CDR3 region: CSASKGAPDRTGELFF. DNA of the CDR3: TGCAGTGCTAGTAAGGGGGCCCCAGATCGGACCGGGGAGCTGTTTTTT.

This sequence joins TRBV14 and TRBJ2-7, with D hard to call. V was trimmed by 3 bases and J by 0 bases, leaving 9 bases between them. The germline V gene encodes CDR1 SGHDN and CDR2 FVKESK. The CDR3 consists of 14 residues. The CDR3 here is CASSHGVSSYEQYF. CDR3 bases: TGTGCCAGCAGCCACGGCGTGAGCTCCTACGAGCAGTACTTC.

V usage is TRBV28 and J usage is TRBJ1-1; 8 bases match TRBD1. The length of the CDR3 is 14 residues. The germline gives CDR1 MDHEN, CDR2 SYDVKM. Trimming at V came to 6 bases and at J to 5 bases, leaving 8 bases not matched to a gene. This CDR3 reads CASRAGTGSTEAFF. The CDR3 DNA is TGTGCCAGCAGGGCCGGGACAGGTTCTACTGAAGCTTTCTTT. The full variable domain, completed using reference TRBV28 and TRBJ1-1, is DVKVTQSSRYLVKRTGEKVFLECVQDMDHENMFWYRQDPGLGLRLIYFSYDVKMKEKGDIPEGYSVSREKKERFSLILESASTNQTSMYLCASRAGTGSTEAFFGQGTRLTVV.

The chain couples TRBV7-9 to TRBJ1-3; D is uncertain. The ends were cut back, 5 bases at V and 2 bases at J, with 7 bases in the middle. Germline-derived CDR1 and CDR2 are SEHNR and FQNEAQ (reference sequence). The CDR3 covers 13 residues. CDR3 sequence: CASSQEAGNTIYF. The CDR3 DNA reads as TGTGCCAGCAGCCAGGAAGCTGGAAACACCATATATTTT.

The chain employs TRBV10-3 and TRBJ1-1; no firm D call. Germline V gene data show CDR1 as ENHRY and CDR2 as SYGVKD. V was clipped by 0 bases and J by 1 base, with 12 bases between them. There are 16 residues in the CDR3. The CDR3, as DNA: TGTGCCATCAGTGAGTCGCATAACAGAGCGAACACTGAAGCTTTCTTT. Translated, it gives CAISESHNRANTEAFF.